This TCR beta chain was sequenced during a study of neoadjuvant anti-PD-1 for oral cavity cancer (TCRdb year 2021). Study-level background: Before curative-intent surgical resection, most patients were given three to four biweekly doses of nivolumab at 3 mg/kg. A fourth nivolumab dose was given around day 43 to patients without progression, and definitive surgical resection was performed in those patients on days 50-56. Patients with complete response, partial response or stable disease by RECIST 1.1 were defined as responders, whereas patients with progression were defined as non-responders. An approximately 30% response rate was observed in the parent correlative cohort, in which more than nine patients were included.

For survey sequencing of tumor libraries, mostly roughly 5.2 ug of input genomic DNA was used, and two replicates were run per sample. TCRbeta libraries were prepared with the immunoSEQ hsTCRbeta kit according to the manufacturer's instructions. An Illumina NovaSeq 6000 S4 flow cell was used to sequence the final libraries, which had first been combined to 3 nM. Under the source paper's analysis protocol: Raw data preprocessing and quality control were performed with the immunoSEQ Analyzer. The analysis was restricted to productive rearrangements, with each unique CDR3 amino acid sequence defining a clonotype. Using the R package tcR, the researchers computed the Gini-Simpson index as their estimate of repertoire clonality. Student's t test was used to compare Gini indices, while Pearson correlation assessed associations with tumor size change. As stored in TCRdb, this immuneACCESS dataset retains in-frame rearrangements with V and J assigned. A fraction of the clones does not appear; measured against another copy, unresolved V genes explain less than half of the discrepancy, and the remainder lacks a known reason. Clone size and the V and J calls come from that table; the DNA yielded D and trimming. The sample yields around 4,700 clones; about 62% were counted once. The top ten clones comprise about 7% of the sample.

CDR1 and CDR2 are drawn from the germline V gene (reference sequence): MNHEY, SMNVEV. The cysteine opens and the phenylalanine closes a CDR3 of 14 amino acids. Here the CDR3 DNA is all that survives: 42 bases in frame from base 1. Unmatched junction bases come to 8, with V trimmed by 5 bases and J by 6 bases. This clone came up a few times. No cognate antigen has been identified for it. No quality values exist for individual bases; no much larger clone is one base distant. What the work shows at the level of the full study, not this receptor alone: Higher pretreatment blood Treg/Th17 ratios correlated with higher pretreatment blood TCRbeta clonality and lower post-treatment tumor TCRbeta clonality. Larger post-treatment sizes of preexisting intratumoral clones correlated with greater tumor shrinkage, suggesting expansion of preexisting clones contributed to response. Only a few patients per response group were included in the TCR analyses, and the authors called for validation in larger cohorts.

The label giving this sample's time point can be read as: before neoadjuvant nivolumab. The patients had newly diagnosed stage II-IVA oral cavity squamous cell carcinoma and had not received any prior systemic or radiation treatment. Everyone in the cohort had locally advanced, HPV-negative oral cavity squamous cell carcinoma. The samples were drawn from a longitudinal correlative study tied to a single-arm phase II trial testing neoadjuvant nivolumab in oral cavity squamous cell carcinoma. Subject-matched pre- and post-treatment PBMCs and tumors from three responders and three non-responders were subjected to genomic DNA-based TCRbeta sequencing. The Maxwell RSC DNA from Tissue kit was used to isolate genomic DNA from tumor tissue.

The sequenced sample was tumor tissue, obtained before nivolumab (anti-PD-1) treatment. The rearrangement joined TRBV27 to TRBJ1-2; 8 bases in the junction line up with TRBD1. The receptor's source is a person aged 40-85 years with oral cavity squamous cell carcinoma. The encoded CDR3 is CASSPGDRLDGYTF. At the DNA level, the sequence is TGTGCCAGCAGTCCGGGGGACAGGTTGGATGGCTACACCTTC.